The present T cell receptor (beta chain) was sequenced within a study of Ad26.COV2.S vaccination and SARS-CoV-2 variants. As for the study in general: Enrolled in COV1001, the donor was in the Ad26.COV2.S trial arm, which received the vaccine.

Treatment described: 15 to 20 received Ad26.COV2.S at low or high dose, single or two shots; roughly five received placebo; per-sample allocation not given. Sampling was done on day 63 after the first vaccine or placebo injection. The donor was a Boston adult aged 18-55 years. Vaccination used an Ad26 vector expressing Wuhan-strain SARS-CoV-2 spike. On this clone itself: No antigen is known for it.

Study results and limitations: Vaccinees reportedly had broad spike-specific CD8+ and CD4+ T cell responses.

Here immunoSEQ multiplex PCR was the method, and the copy in TCRdb shows in-frame clones only, minus some. The sample lists some 250,000 clones, roughly 88% occurring once. V was trimmed by 0 bases and J by 2 bases, leaving 15 bases between them. The length of the CDR3 is 16 residues. CDR1 is SGHRS and CDR2 is YFSETQ in the germline V gene. The TCR originated in a person aged 18-60 years who received the Ad26.COV2.S COVID-19 vaccine or a placebo. This chain links TRBV5-1 with TRBJ2-7, with D possibly TRBD1 on 6 matching bases. The material sequenced was peripheral blood, taken in a trial of Ad26.COV2.S vaccine versus placebo. This chain's CDR3 is CASSLEAGVSPYEQYF. The CDR3 region has the DNA TGCGCCAGCAGCTTGGAGGCAGGGGTGTCCCCCTACGAGCAGTACTTC. Using reference TRBV5-1 and TRBJ2-7 for the parts outside the CDR3, the full variable domain is KAGVTQTPRYLIKTRGQQVTLSCSPISGHRSVSWYQQTPGQGLQFLFEYFSETQRNKGNFPGRFSGRQFSNSRSEMNVSTLELGDSALYLCASSLEAGVSPYEQYFGPGTRLTVT.